These 18 T cell receptor beta chains originate from one sample sequenced in a study of blood T cell repertoires in COVID-19 (dated by TCRdb to the early 2020s). Receptor libraries were prepared by the immunoSEQ multiplex PCR assay. Held by TCRdb, this immuneACCESS table contains in-frame sequences only and omits some clones. Under half of the omission traces to an unresolved V gene where checked; the cause of the rest is unknown. This sample is represented by approximately 270,000 clones; over 75% of them were singletons. Of the sample, about 1.7% is held by the ten largest clones. Sequenced: PBMCs or T cells enriched from blood (not recorded which). Source of these receptors: a man aged 35 to 55 who had recovered from COVID-19.

This clone was seen just once. The rearrangement uses TRBV7-8 and TRBJ2-1; TRBD2 matches 7 bases. The CDR3 is 15 residues long. Germline V gene sequence: CDR1 SGHVS, CDR2 FQNEAQ. V dropped 6 bases and J dropped 2; count of bases not matched to a gene: 7. The CDR3 DNA is TGTGCCAGCAGTATTAGCGGGCGACCCTACAATGAGCAGTTCTTC. It codes for CASSISGRPYNEQFF. Based on the CDR3 plus reference TRBV7-8 and TRBJ2-1, the full variable domain is GAGVSQSPRYKVAKRGQDVALRCDPISGHVSLFWYQQALGQGPEFLTYFQNEAQLDKSGLPSDRFFAERPEGSVSTLKIQRTQQEDSAVYLCASSISGRPYNEQFFGPGTRLTVL.

This clone was counted once. V gene TRBV7-9 combines with J gene TRBJ1-5, with D possibly TRBD1 on 6 matching bases. V dropped 2 bases and J dropped 4 bases, with 15 bases sitting between them. Germline V gene sequence: CDR1 SEHNR, CDR2 FQNEAQ (reference sequence). The CDR3 runs 16 residues. Written as DNA, the CDR3 is TGTGCCAGCAGCTTATGGCCCAGGGACACGAATCAGCCCCAGCATTTT. It translates to CASSLWPRDTNQPQHF.

The V gene is TRBV6-5, the J gene TRBJ1-1, with D perhaps TRBD1 (6 bases). The CDR3 is 13 amino acids. V gave up 11 bases and J gave up 5 bases, with 18 bases separating them. CDR1 and CDR2 from the germline V gene are MNHEY and SVGAGI. The DNA of the CDR3 is TGTGCCGGAGGACAGCGAGAAGGGACTGAAGCTTTCTTT. Translating gives CAGGQREGTEAFF.

About this clone: The same CDR3 is also encoded by other DNA sequences in this sample. The chain combines TRBV29-1 with TRBJ1-2, with 9 bases identical to TRBD1. This CDR3 spans 13 amino acids. V trimming: 6 bases; J trimming: 1 base; junction bases outside the gene matches: 3. The germline gives CDR1 SQVTM, CDR2 ANQGSEA. The CDR3 nucleotides are TGCAGCGTCGAGGACAGGGGTAACTATGGCTACACCTTC. It yields the protein CSVEDRGNYGYTF.

The chain carries TRBV9 and TRBJ1-2; perhaps TRBD1 as D (5 bases). The CDR3 has 13 amino acids. The V end was cut by 0 bases, the J end by 8 bases, with 11 bases between. CDR1 SGDLS and CDR2 YYNGEE come from the germline V gene. CDR3 sequence reads: CASSVEMGQGYTF. The CDR3 nucleotides read TGTGCCAGCAGCGTAGAGATGGGGCAGGGCTACACCTTC. Together with reference TRBV9 and TRBJ1-2, the CDR3 gives the full variable domain: DSGVTQTPKHLITATGQRVTLRCSPRSGDLSVYWYQQSLDQGLQFLIQYYNGEERAKGNILERFSAQQFPDLHSELNLSSLELGDSALYFCASSVEMGQGYTFGSGTRLTVV.

This chain uses TRBV5-5 with TRBJ2-7, with 8 nucleotides matching TRBD2. This CDR3 is 15 amino acids long. Losses at the gene ends were 0 bases for V and 5 bases for J; bases not matched to a gene: 7. Germline-derived CDR1 and CDR2 are SGHKS and YYEKEE (reference sequence). CDR3 residues: CASSLAGRVSDEQYF. In DNA, the CDR3 is TGTGCCAGCAGCTTGGCCGGGAGGGTTTCGGACGAGCAGTACTTC. Combining the CDR3 with reference TRBV5-5 and TRBJ2-7 gives the whole variable domain DAGVTQSPTHLIKTRGQQVTLRCSPISGHKSVSWYQQVLGQGPQFIFQYYEKEERGRGNFPDRFSARQFPNYSSELNVNALLLGDSALYLCASSLAGRVSDEQYFGPGTRLTVT.

The rearrangement links TRBV9 to TRBJ1-5, with a tentative D call TRBD1 (5 bases). The CDR3 covers 14 residues. Germline V gene sequence: CDR1 SGDLS, CDR2 YYNGEE. The V end lost 4 bases, the J end lost 8 bases, and 16 bases lay between the germline ends. The CDR3, as DNA: TGTGCCAGCAGCCTTACGTCAGGGTTGGAGCCCCAGCATTTT. Its protein is CASSLTSGLEPQHF.

The V and J genes are TRBV29-1 and TRBJ2-2; the match to TRBD1 covers 7 bases. The germline V gene has CDR1 SQVTM and CDR2 ANQGSEA. V trimming: 4 bases; J trimming: 1 base; junction bases outside the gene matches: 6. The length of the CDR3 is 15 residues. The CDR3 DNA reads TGCAGCGTTGTGGGGCAGGGGGAGAACACCGGGGAGCTGTTTTTT. This translates into CSVVGQGENTGELFF.

This clone is medium-sized. V is TRBV3-1 (or the pseudogene TRBV3-2) and J is TRBJ2-3; D remains unclear. Trimming removed 4 bases from V and 5 bases from J, with 13 bases in between. The length of the CDR3 is 14 residues. Germline CDR1 and CDR2: LGHDT and YNNKEL (reference sequence). CDR3 sequence reads: CASSLGRGEDTQYF. The CDR3 nucleotides are TGTGCCAGCAGCCTGGGCCGTGGTGAAGATACGCAGTATTTT.

The CDR3 nucleotides read TGTGCCACCAGTGATTCGACAGGGGAGAACACTGAAGCTTTCTTT. Translated, it gives CATSDSTGENTEAFF. The gene calls are TRBV24-1 and TRBJ1-1; 8 bases map to TRBD1. Germline trimming cut 2 bases from V and 1 base from J; bases unmatched to any gene: 2. Germline CDR1 reads KGHDR; CDR2 reads SFDVKD. The CDR3 runs 15 residues.

CDR3 residues: CASSEEMGFGQYF. CDR3 coding DNA: TGTGCCAGCAGTGAAGAAATGGGCTTTGGGCAGTACTTC. The V gene is TRBV2, the J gene TRBJ2-7; D unresolved. Deletions cut 1 base from V and 9 bases from J, with 13 bases between. The CDR3 is made up of 13 amino acids. Germline V gives CDR1 SNHLY, CDR2 FYNNEI. Based on the CDR3 plus reference TRBV2 and TRBJ2-7, the full variable domain is EPEVTQTPSHQVTQMGQEVILRCVPISNHLYFYWYRQILGQKVEFLVSFYNNEISEKSEIFDDQFSVERPDGSNFTLKIRSTKLEDSAMYFCASSEEMGFGQYFGPGTRLTVT.

This clone came up once. The V and J genes are TRBV7-2 and TRBJ2-1, with D possibly being TRBD1 (5 bases). Trimming shortened V by 3 bases and J by 7 bases, and 22 bases separated the two germline ends. This CDR3 contains 17 residues. Germline loops: CDR1 SGHTA, CDR2 FQGNSA. DNA of the CDR3: TGTGCCAGCAGCTTCGTTCTCGGGCAGGGTAGGACAAATGAGCAGTTCTTC. This codes for CASSFVLGQGRTNEQFF.

The chain has TRBV9 and TRBJ1-4; 8 nucleotides align to TRBD1. There are 15 residues in the CDR3. The V gene's germline CDR1 is SGDLS and CDR2 YYNGEE. V trimming: 4 bases; J trimming: 8 bases; junction bases outside the gene matches: 10. CDR3: CASSPKQGVGEKLFF. The CDR3 coding sequence is TGTGCCAGCAGCCCCAAACAGGGGGTAGGGGAAAAACTGTTTTTT.

The chain carries TRBV12-3 or TRBV12-4 and TRBJ2-1, with 8 bases lining up with TRBD2. Trimming removed 6 bases from V and 10 bases from J; junction bases left unmatched: 8. There are 13 residues in the CDR3. CDR3 sequence (DNA): TGTGCCAGCAGCCTTGGGCTAGCGGGCGAGCAGTTCTTC. It encodes CASSLGLAGEQFF.

CDR3 residues: CASSLGGRRVPRDTDTQYF. CDR3 nucleotides: TGTGCCAGCAGCTTAGGCGGGCGTCGGGTCCCCAGAGACACAGATACGCAGTATTTT. This sequence joins TRBV7-2 and TRBJ2-3; D may be TRBD2 (5 bases). Germline V CDR1 and CDR2: SGHTA, FQGNSA. V lost 1 base to trimming and J lost 2 bases, with 22 bases between them. This CDR3 contains 19 residues.

In its sample, this clone was seen many times. This chain joins TRBV6-5 and TRBJ1-4; 7 nucleotides match TRBD1. CDR1 is MNHEY, CDR2 SVGAGI, per germline. The junction had 6 bases not matched to a gene; V was cut back by 6 bases and J by 5 bases. The CDR3 is 14 residues long. CDR3 in amino acids: CASRTGTVNEKLFF. The CDR3 DNA reads TGTGCCAGCAGAACCGGGACAGTCAATGAAAAACTGTTTTTT.

This clone was seen a few times. The chain recombines TRBV19 with TRBJ1-5; 7 bases line up with TRBD1. CDR1 and CDR2 (germline): LNHDA, SQIVND (reference sequence). This CDR3 is 13 amino acids long. V gave up 5 bases and J gave up 5 bases; unmatched junction bases: 3. For the CDR3, the DNA is TGTGCCAGTAGTTTTGACAGGGATCAGCCCCAGCATTTT. Amino acids: CASSFDRDQPQHF.

The chain has TRBV6-5 and TRBJ2-7; D is undetermined. Trimming pared 4 bases from V and 2 bases from J, leaving 12 bases between. There are 14 residues in the CDR3. Germline V gene lookup returns CDR1 MNHEY and CDR2 SVGAGI. The chain's CDR3 is CASSSLGLTYEQYF. Here the CDR3 DNA reads TGTGCCAGCAGTTCTTTGGGCCTAACCTACGAGCAGTACTTC.